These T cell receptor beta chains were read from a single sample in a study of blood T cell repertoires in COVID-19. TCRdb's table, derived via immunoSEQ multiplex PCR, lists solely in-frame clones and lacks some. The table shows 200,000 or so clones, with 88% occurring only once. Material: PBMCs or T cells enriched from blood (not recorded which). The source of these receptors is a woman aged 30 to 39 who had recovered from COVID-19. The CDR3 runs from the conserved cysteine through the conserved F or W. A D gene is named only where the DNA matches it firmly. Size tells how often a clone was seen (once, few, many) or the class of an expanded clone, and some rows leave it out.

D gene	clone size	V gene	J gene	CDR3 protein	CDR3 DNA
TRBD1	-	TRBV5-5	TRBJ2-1	CASSLRTGADNEQFF	TGTGCCAGCAGCTTAAGGACAGGGGCAGACAATGAGCAGTTCTTC
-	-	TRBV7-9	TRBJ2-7	CASSLVASSSYEQYF	TGTGCCAGCAGCTTAGTCGCGTCTAGCTCCTACGAGCAGTACTTC
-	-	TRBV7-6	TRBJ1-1	CASSLVAPGGVGSNTEAFF	TGTGCCAGCAGCTTAGTGGCCCCCGGGGGGGTCGGTTCGAACACTGAAGCTTTCTTT
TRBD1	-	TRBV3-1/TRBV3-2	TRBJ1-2	CASSQDLGQASSGYTF	TGTGCCAGCAGCCAAGATTTGGGACAGGCCTCGAGTGGCTACACCTTC
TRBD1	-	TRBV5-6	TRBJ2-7	CASGTGQGEQYF	TGTGCCAGCGGGACGGGACAGGGGGAGCAGTACTTC
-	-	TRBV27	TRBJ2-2	CASSLRQNTGELFF	TGTGCCAGCAGTTTACGACAGAACACCGGGGAGCTGTTTTTT
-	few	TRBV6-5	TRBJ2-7	CASSYTDDGYEQYF	TGTGCCAGCAGTTATACAGACGACGGCTACGAGCAGTACTTC
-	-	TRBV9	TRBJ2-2	CASSVVLNTGELFF	TGTGCCAGCAGCGTAGTACTGAACACCGGGGAGCTGTTTTTT
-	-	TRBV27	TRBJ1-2	CASSHLPRSQIRYGGYTF	TGTGCCAGCAGTCACTTACCCCGGTCACAGATCCGCTATGGTGGCTACACCTTC
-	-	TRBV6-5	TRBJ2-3	CASSYSTGSTDTQYF	TGTGCCAGCAGTTACTCGACGGGGAGCACAGATACGCAGTATTTT
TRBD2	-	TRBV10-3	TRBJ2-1	CAISARGGANNEQFF	TGTGCCATCAGTGCGCGCGGGGGGGCCAACAATGAGCAGTTCTTC
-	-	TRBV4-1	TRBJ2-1	CASSQDGAIVQFF	TGCGCCAGCAGCCAAGATGGGGCGATAGTGCAGTTCTTC
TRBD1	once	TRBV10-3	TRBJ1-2	CAISDGTGARYYGYTF	TGTGCCATCAGTGACGGGACAGGGGCGCGGTATTACGGCTACACCTTC
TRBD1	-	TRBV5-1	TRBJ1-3	CASRRQPDRDAGNTIYF	TGCGCCAGCAGGAGACAGCCCGACAGGGATGCTGGAAACACCATATATTTT
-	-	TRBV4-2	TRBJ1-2	CASSQEAAGAGYTF	TGTGCCAGCAGCCAAGAGGCGGCAGGGGCTGGCTACACCTTC
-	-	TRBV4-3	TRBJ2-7	CASSQEHDALEQYF	TGCGCCAGCAGCCAAGAACATGATGCCCTCGAGCAGTACTTC
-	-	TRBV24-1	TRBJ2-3	CATGEGGSTDTQYF	TGTGCCACCGGGGAGGGGGGTAGCACAGATACGCAGTATTTT
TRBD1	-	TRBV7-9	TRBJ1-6	CASSLGPGTEIHF	TGTGCCAGCAGCTTGGGACCGGGGACAGAGATCCACTTT
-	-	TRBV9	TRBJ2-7	CASSPDRNYEQYF	TGTGCCAGCAGCCCAGACAGGAACTACGAGCAGTACTTC
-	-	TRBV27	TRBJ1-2	CASTAIRGARNYGYTF	TGTGCCAGCACAGCAATTCGGGGGGCGCGTAACTATGGCTACACCTTC
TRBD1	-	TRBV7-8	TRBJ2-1	CASSTRTGFYNEQFF	TGTGCCAGCAGCACCCGGACAGGGTTCTACAATGAGCAGTTCTTC
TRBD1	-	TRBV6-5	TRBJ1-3	CASSKDRGTGNTIYF	TGTGCCAGCAGTAAGGACAGGGGCACTGGAAACACCATATATTTT
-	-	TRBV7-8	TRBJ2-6	CASSLLRSDMAGANVLTF	TGTGCCAGCAGCTTACTTAGATCGGACATGGCTGGGGCCAACGTCCTGACTTTC
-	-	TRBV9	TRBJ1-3	CASSVDSSGNTIYF	TGTGCCAGCAGCGTAGACAGCTCTGGAAACACCATATATTTT
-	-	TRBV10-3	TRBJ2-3	CAISEVSDTQYF	TGTGCCATCAGTGAGGTATCCGATACGCAGTATTTT
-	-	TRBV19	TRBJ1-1	CASSMEGLNTEAFF	TGTGCCAGTAGTATGGAGGGTTTGAACACTGAAGCTTTCTTT
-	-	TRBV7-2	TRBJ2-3	CASSLEGGLKDTQYF	TGTGCCAGCAGCTTAGAGGGGGGGCTGAAAGATACGCAGTATTTT
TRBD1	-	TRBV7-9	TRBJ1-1	CASSLSGTGVPLEAFF	TGTGCCAGCAGCTTATCGGGGACAGGGGTTCCCCTTGAAGCTTTCTTT
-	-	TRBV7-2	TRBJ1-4	CASSSGTFYEKLFF	TGTGCCAGCAGCTCCGGGACATTCTACGAAAAACTGTTTTTT
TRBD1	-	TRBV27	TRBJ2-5	CASKLSTGGETQYF	TGTGCCAGCAAACTCTCAACAGGGGGTGAGACCCAGTACTTC
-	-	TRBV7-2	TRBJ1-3	CASSQRVSTSGNTIYF	TGTGCCAGCAGTCAACGGGTATCAACCTCTGGAAACACCATATATTTT
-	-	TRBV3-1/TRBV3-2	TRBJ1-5	CASSYLRDNQPQHF	TGTGCCAGCAGCTATCTCCGGGACAATCAGCCCCAGCATTTT
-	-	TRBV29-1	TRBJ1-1	CSVEGEGTVNTEAFF	TGCAGCGTTGAGGGGGAGGGGACTGTGAACACTGAAGCTTTCTTT
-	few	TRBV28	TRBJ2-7	CASTQGGALYEQYF	TGTGCCAGCACCCAAGGAGGGGCCCTATACGAGCAGTACTTC
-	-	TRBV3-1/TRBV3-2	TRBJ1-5	CASSQDSEGDQPQHF	TGTGCCAGCAGCCAAGATTCGGAGGGAGATCAGCCCCAGCATTTT
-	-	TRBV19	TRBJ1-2	CASSERTENYGYTF	TGTGCCAGTAGTGAACGGACAGAGAACTATGGCTACACCTTC
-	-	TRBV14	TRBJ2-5	CASSQGARSETQYF	TGTGCCAGCAGCCAAGGAGCGCGGAGCGAGACCCAGTACTTC
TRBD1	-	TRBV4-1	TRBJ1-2	CASSQDRAGGRRGYTF	TGCGCCAGCAGCCAAGATCGTGCAGGGGGAAGGAGAGGCTACACCTTC
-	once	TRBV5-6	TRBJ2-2	CASSRGRTGELFF	TGTGCCAGCAGCCGAGGGAGAACCGGGGAGCTGTTTTTT
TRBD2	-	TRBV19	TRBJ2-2	CASSFLPSAGDTGELFF	TGTGCCAGTAGTTTTCTACCTTCAGCGGGGGATACCGGGGAGCTGTTTTTT
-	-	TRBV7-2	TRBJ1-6	CASTLGHLYNSPLHF	TGTGCCAGCACCCTGGGACACCTCTATAATTCACCCCTCCACTTT
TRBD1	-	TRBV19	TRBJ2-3	CASSSQGERTDTQYF	TGTGCCAGTAGTAGCCAGGGGGAGCGCACAGATACGCAGTATTTT
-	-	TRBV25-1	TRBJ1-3	CASSDPGGNTIYF	TGTGCCAGCAGTGACCCCGGTGGAAACACCATATATTTT
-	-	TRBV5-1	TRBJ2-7	CASSLLPINEQYF	TGCGCCAGCAGCTTGTTGCCTATTAACGAGCAGTACTTC
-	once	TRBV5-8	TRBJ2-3	CASSSFGVGTDTQYF	TGTGCCAGCAGCTCCTTCGGGGTGGGCACAGATACGCAGTATTTT
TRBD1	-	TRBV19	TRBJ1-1	CASRRQGASRKGFF	TGTGCCAGTAGGCGACAGGGGGCATCGAGAAAGGGTTTCTTT
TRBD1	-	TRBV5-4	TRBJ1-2	CASSLPIWTGTGGYTF	TGTGCCAGCAGTTTACCGATTTGGACAGGGACGGGTGGCTACACCTTC
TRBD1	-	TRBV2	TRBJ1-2	CASSDPTGVRYYGYTF	TGTGCCAGCAGTGACCCGACAGGGGTGAGATACTATGGCTACACCTTC
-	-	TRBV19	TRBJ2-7	CASSVQNPDNEQYF	TGTGCCAGTAGTGTACAAAATCCCGATAACGAGCAGTACTTC
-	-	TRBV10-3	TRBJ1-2	CAISDPGGGSNYGYTF	TGTGCCATCAGTGACCCCGGGGGGGGCTCCAACTATGGCTACACCTTC
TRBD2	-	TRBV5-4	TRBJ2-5	CASSLRGGQETQYF	TGTGCCAGCAGCTTGCGGGGGGGCCAAGAGACCCAGTACTTC
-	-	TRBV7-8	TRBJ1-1	CASSLGSGWTEAFF	TGTGCCAGCAGCTTAGGGTCGGGGTGGACTGAAGCTTTCTTT
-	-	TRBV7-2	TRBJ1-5	CASSLARQGGQPQHF	TGTGCCAGCAGCTTAGCGCGGCAGGGAGGGCAGCCCCAGCATTTT
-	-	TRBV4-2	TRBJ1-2	CASSPSHSTLNYGYTF	TGTGCCAGCAGCCCCAGCCACAGTACCCTTAACTATGGCTACACCTTC
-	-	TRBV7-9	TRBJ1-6	CASSLAQQPSPLHF	TGTGCCAGCAGCTTAGCGCAACAGCCTTCACCCCTCCACTTT
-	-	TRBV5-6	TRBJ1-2	CASSSTGLYGYTF	TGTGCCAGCAGCTCTACAGGGTTATATGGCTACACCTTC
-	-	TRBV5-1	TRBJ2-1	CASSARGAGGDEQFF	TGCGCCAGCAGCGCCCGGGGGGCCGGCGGGGATGAGCAGTTCTTC
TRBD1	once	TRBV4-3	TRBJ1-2	CASSQDRTGVLYGYTF	TGCGCCAGCAGCCAAGACAGGACAGGGGTGCTCTATGGCTACACCTTC
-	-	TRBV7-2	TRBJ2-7	CASSFQSRVHEQYF	TGTGCCAGCAGCTTCCAGTCCAGGGTCCACGAGCAGTACTTC